Below, 28 T cell receptor beta chains from the same sample are listed, as sequenced in a study of technical replicates of blood from a few donors. Produced via immunoSEQ multiplex PCR; TCRdb's table is partial and in-frame only. This sample carries some 80,000 clones, just over 90% of them seen once, and the ten largest clones take about 0.27%. Sequenced sample: T cells isolated from PBMCs. All receptors come from a human donor in good health.

The chain links TRBV5-1 to TRBJ2-7, with D maybe TRBD1 (6 bases). The CDR3 has 15 residues. Looked up from germline, CDR1 is SGHRS and CDR2 is YFSETQ. V was clipped by 0 bases and J by 5 bases, with 15 bases between them. Here the CDR3 reads CASSLAPIQGNEQYF. CDR3 nucleotide sequence: TGCGCCAGCAGCTTGGCGCCAATCCAGGGGAACGAGCAGTACTTC.

The rearrangement uses TRBV28 and TRBJ2-1; TRBD2 is a possible D gene (6 bases). The germline V gene has CDR1 MDHEN and CDR2 SYDVKM. The V and J ends lost 6 bases and 12 bases respectively, with 21 bases between them. This CDR3 region has 14 residues. CDR3 DNA sequence: TGTGCCAGCAGAGGGAGGAGGTCTATGTGCGTGCAGTTCTTC. Translated: CASRGRRSMCVQFF.

The chain recombines TRBV5-1 with TRBJ2-5; D is perhaps TRBD1 (6 bases). The ends were cut back, 0 bases at V and 5 bases at J, with 26 bases in the middle. The CDR3 runs 19 residues. Germline V gives CDR1 SGHRS, CDR2 YFSETQ. CDR3 nucleotide sequence: TGCGCCAGCAGCTTGGGAAGTGGGCTAGTTCGAGCGAGGGGGGAGACCCAGTACTTC. Protein product: CASSLGSGLVRARGETQYF.

This chain connects TRBV4-1 to TRBJ1-5; 10 nucleotides match TRBD1. The V gene's germline CDR1 is MGHRA and CDR2 YSYEKL. The CDR3 extends over 16 amino acids. The ends lost 6 bases at V and 3 bases at J; junction bases unmatched: 8. The DNA of the CDR3 is TGCGCCAGCAGGGCGACAGGGGGCAAGGACAATCAGCCCCAGCATTTT. Protein: CASRATGGKDNQPQHF.

This chain connects TRBV10-3 to TRBJ1-5; 7 nucleotides align to TRBD1. V lost 7 bases, J lost 4 bases, and 22 bases stayed unmatched. The CDR3 runs 19 residues. In germline, CDR1 is ENHRY, CDR2 SYGVKD. Written as DNA, the CDR3 is TGTGCCATCACCCTACCGGGACAGAATAGAAATAGGTCAAATCAGCCCCAGCATTTT. It codes for CAITLPGQNRNRSNQPQHF.

The chain recombines TRBV27 with TRBJ1-1; D unclear. V dropped 3 bases and J dropped 0 bases, with 11 bases sitting between them. Germline values: CDR1 MNHEY, CDR2 SMNVEV (reference sequence). This CDR3 region has 15 residues. CDR3 sequence: CASSFDHRVNTEAFF. The DNA of the CDR3 is TGTGCCAGCAGTTTCGACCACCGGGTGAACACTGAAGCTTTCTTT.

The V and J genes are TRBV6-1 and TRBJ2-2; D unclear. Germline V gene lookup returns CDR1 MNHNS and CDR2 SASEGT. With 6 bases removed from V and 7 bases from J, the gap between germline ends came to 9 bases. This CDR3 has 12 amino acids. CDR3 coding DNA: TGTGCCAGCAGGCCTAATTTCGGGGAGCTGTTTTTT. It specifies CASRPNFGELFF.

The chain links TRBV29-1 to TRBJ1-1; no clear D. The CDR3 is 12 amino acids. The ends were cut back, 1 base at V and 5 bases at J, with 8 bases in the middle. Germline CDR1 and CDR2: SQVTM and ANQGSEA. The CDR3 here is CSVEGRGTEAFF. CDR3 sequence (DNA): TGCAGCGTTGAAGGGAGAGGGACTGAAGCTTTCTTT.

J is TRBJ1-6 and V is TRBV6-5; D is ambiguous. Looked up from germline, CDR1 is MNHEY and CDR2 is SVGAGI. V was trimmed by 0 bases and J by 0 bases, leaving 6 bases between them. There are 16 residues in the CDR3. In DNA form, the CDR3 reads TGTGCCAGCAGTTACTCGGAGAGCTCCTATAATTCACCCCTCCACTTT. Amino acids: CASSYSESSYNSPLHF.

The chain joins TRBV6-5 to TRBJ2-3; D is unclear. The CDR3 runs 12 residues. Deletions cut 5 bases from V and 3 bases from J, with 6 bases between. Per germline, CDR1 MNHEY and CDR2 SVGAGI. The CDR3 DNA reads TGTGCCAGCAGTCCCCGGACAGATACGCAGTATTTT. Translation: CASSPRTDTQYF.

V and J are TRBV13 and TRBJ2-7; 10 bases fit TRBD1. Germline loops: CDR1 PRHDT, CDR2 FYEKMQ (reference sequence). Germline trimming cut 5 bases from V and 3 bases from J; bases unmatched to any gene: 4. CDR3 length equals 14 residues. CDR3 region: CASSPRTGGYEQYF. DNA of the CDR3: TGTGCCAGCAGCCCCAGGACAGGGGGCTACGAGCAGTACTTC.

This chain connects TRBV18 to TRBJ1-5, with 9 bases aligning to TRBD1. CDR3 length: 15 amino acids. Germline V gene lookup returns CDR1 KGHSH and CDR2 LQKENI. J gave up 4 bases and V 6 bases, and 7 bases lay outside the gene matches. CDR3 sequence: CASSLGTGLNQPQHF. The CDR3 DNA reads TGTGCCAGCTCCCTCGGGACAGGGTTGAATCAGCCCCAGCATTTT. Full variable domain (remainder filled in from reference TRBV18 and TRBJ1-5): NAGVMQNPRHLVRRRGQEARLRCSPMKGHSHVYWYRQLPEEGLKFMVYLQKENIIDESGMPKERFSAEFPKEGPSILRIQQVVRGDSAAYFCASSLGTGLNQPQHFGDGTRLSIL.

CDR3 protein: CASSTDRTGELFF. CDR3 DNA sequence: TGCGCCAGTTCAACCGACAGAACCGGGGAGCTGTTTTTT. The chain joins TRBV10-1 to TRBJ2-2; possible D gene TRBD1, 5 bases. The CDR3 contains 13 residues. Germline V gene data show CDR1 as WNHNN and CDR2 as SYGVQD (reference sequence). V lost 9 bases and J lost 5, with 13 bases in between.

The CDR3 DNA reads TGCGCCAGCAGCTTGGAACCCTACCATTCTGGAAACACCATATATTTT. Protein sequence: CASSLEPYHSGNTIYF. The rearrangement uses TRBV5-1 and TRBJ1-3; D ambiguous. This CDR3 comprises 16 residues. Per the germline V gene, CDR1 is SGHRS and CDR2 is YFSETQ. The germline V and J ends were trimmed by 0 bases and 1 base, with 11 bases remaining between them.

The chain carries TRBV2 and TRBJ1-4; 9 nucleotides align to TRBD1. The CDR3 is made up of 15 amino acids. Germline-derived CDR1 and CDR2 are SNHLY and FYNNEI. Trimming removed 7 bases from V and 5 bases from J; junction bases left unmatched: 8. The CDR3 reads CASTQETGGNEKLFF. The CDR3 nucleotides read TGTGCCAGCACCCAAGAGACAGGGGGGAATGAAAAACTGTTTTTT.

V is TRBV11-2 and J is TRBJ1-3; D perhaps matches TRBD1 (6 bases). CDR1 is SGHAT and CDR2 is FQNNGV in the germline V gene. The V gene lost 2 bases and the J gene lost 3 bases, with 20 bases spanning the gap. The CDR3 length is 18 residues. The CDR3: CASSLPWAQGSLGNTIYF. The CDR3 region has the DNA TGTGCCAGCAGCTTACCTTGGGCCCAGGGGTCCCTTGGAAACACCATATATTTT.

This rearrangement joins TRBV28 to TRBJ1-1; 8 positions match TRBD1. The CDR3 has 17 residues. Per germline, CDR1 MDHEN and CDR2 SYDVKM. The trim removed 3 bases at V and 1 base at J, leaving 10 bases unmatched. CDR3 region: CASSFFLWQGANTEAFF. The CDR3 region has the DNA TGTGCCAGCAGTTTTTTTCTATGGCAGGGGGCGAACACTGAAGCTTTCTTT. Supplemented by reference TRBV28 and TRBJ1-1, the full variable domain reads DVKVTQSSRYLVKRTGEKVFLECVQDMDHENMFWYRQDPGLGLRLIYFSYDVKMKEKGDIPEGYSVSREKKERFSLILESASTNQTSMYLCASSFFLWQGANTEAFFGQGTRLTVV.

The chain employs TRBV7-9 and TRBJ1-1; 7 positions match TRBD1. V lost 1 base and J lost 1; bases outside the gene matches: 9. This CDR3 has 17 amino acids. CDR1 is SEHNR and CDR2 is FQNEAQ in the germline V gene (reference sequence). CDR3 coding DNA: TGTGCCAGCAGCTTAGTAGGTGCAGGGGGAGCGAACACTGAAGCTTTCTTT. Its protein product is CASSLVGAGGANTEAFF.

This chain connects TRBV7-9 to TRBJ1-4; 7 bases are shared with TRBD1. From germline, CDR1 is SEHNR and CDR2 FQNEAQ (reference sequence). With 5 bases clipped from V and 5 bases from J, the junction kept 8 bases outside the gene matches. CDR3 size: 15 residues. The CDR3 bases are TGTGCCAGCAGCGAAAGACAGGGCCAGAATGAAAAACTGTTTTTT. It encodes CASSERQGQNEKLFF.

This chain uses TRBV19 with TRBJ1-1, with 9 bases matching TRBD1. CDR3 size: 13 residues. J lost 3 bases, V lost 8 bases, and 4 bases had no gene match. The V gene's germline CDR1 is LNHDA and CDR2 SQIVND (reference sequence). CDR3 nucleotides: TGTGCCAGTGGGACAGGGCAATACACTGAAGCTTTCTTT. It specifies CASGTGQYTEAFF.

V usage is TRBV30 and J usage is TRBJ2-2, with 11 nucleotides matching TRBD2. J was trimmed by 4 bases and V by 4 bases; bases with no gene match: 2. Germline-derived CDR1 and CDR2 are GTSNPN and SVGIG (reference sequence). CDR3 length: 14 residues. The CDR3 is CAWIAGGSTGELFF. CDR3 in DNA: TGTGCCTGGATAGCGGGGGGGAGCACCGGGGAGCTGTTTTTT. Full variable domain (outside the CDR3, taken from reference TRBV30 and TRBJ2-2): SQTIHQWPATLVQPVGSPLSLECTVEGTSNPNLYWYRQAAGRGLQLLFYSVGIGQISSEVPQNLSASRPQDRQFILSSKKLLLSDSGFYLCAWIAGGSTGELFFGEGSRLTVL.

The rearrangement links TRBV7-2 to TRBJ2-1, with 7 bases aligning to TRBD1. V gave up 3 bases and J gave up 5 bases; unmatched junction bases: 7. CDR3 length: 15 amino acids. CDR1 is SGHTA and CDR2 is FQGNSA in the germline V gene. CDR3 nucleotides: TGTGCCAGCAGCTTCGGGACAGCAGGGAACAATGAGCAGTTCTTC. Translation: CASSFGTAGNNEQFF.

The chain is built from TRBV19 and TRBJ1-1; the match to TRBD1 covers 9 bases. CDR3 length: 13 residues. Germline CDR1 LNHDA, CDR2 SQIVND (reference sequence). Unmatched junction bases numbered 3, after V lost 9 bases and J lost 1 base. CDR3 DNA: TGTGCCAGACGGACAGGGGAGAACACTGAAGCTTTCTTT. Its translation: CARRTGENTEAFF.

V is TRBV4-2 and J is TRBJ2-7; a weak D match, TRBD2 (6 bases). Trimming stripped 1 base from V and 4 bases from J, with 20 bases between. The CDR3 spans 17 residues. Germline-derived CDR1 and CDR2 are LGHNA and YNFKEQ. The CDR3 sequence: CASSQVAERAGPYEQYF. In DNA form, the CDR3 reads TGTGCCAGCAGCCAAGTGGCGGAGCGGGCTGGGCCTTACGAGCAGTACTTC.

The V call is TRBV6-5, the J call TRBJ2-7; 9 nucleotides agree with TRBD2. Germline V lookup: CDR1 MNHEY, CDR2 SVGAGI. The CDR3 sequence is 14 residues long. The V segment lost 2 bases and the J segment 6 bases; nucleotides outside the gene matches: 5. For the CDR3, the DNA is TGTGCCAGCAGTTACCACGGACTAGCGCCCGAGCAGTACTTC. It translates to CASSYHGLAPEQYF.

The gene calls are TRBV10-1 and TRBJ2-7; tentative D call: TRBD1 (6 bases). V gave up 5 bases and J gave up 1 base, with 9 bases separating them. The V gene's germline CDR1 is WNHNN and CDR2 SYGVQD (reference sequence). The CDR3 sequence is 13 residues long. In DNA form, the CDR3 reads TGCGCCAGCAGTCCAGGACAGTCCTACGAGCAGTACTTC. Its protein is CASSPGQSYEQYF.

V usage is TRBV7-9 and J usage is TRBJ2-2; no clear D. The germline V and J ends were trimmed by 3 bases and 4 bases, with 3 bases remaining between them. Germline lookup yields CDR1 SEHNR and CDR2 FQNEAQ (reference sequence). CDR3 length equals 12 residues. The CDR3 nucleotides read TGTGCCAGCAGCTTGGCCACCGGGGAGCTGTTTTTT. This encodes CASSLATGELFF.

The gene calls are TRBV7-9 and TRBJ2-5, with 8 positions matching TRBD1. The ends lost 6 bases at V and 1 base at J; junction bases unmatched: 10. CDR1 and CDR2 (germline): SEHNR, FQNEAQ (reference sequence). The CDR3 consists of 16 residues. In nucleotides, the CDR3 is TGTGCCAGCAGGGCCGGGACAGGATTTGGCCAAGAGACCCAGTACTTC. Its protein is CASRAGTGFGQETQYF.